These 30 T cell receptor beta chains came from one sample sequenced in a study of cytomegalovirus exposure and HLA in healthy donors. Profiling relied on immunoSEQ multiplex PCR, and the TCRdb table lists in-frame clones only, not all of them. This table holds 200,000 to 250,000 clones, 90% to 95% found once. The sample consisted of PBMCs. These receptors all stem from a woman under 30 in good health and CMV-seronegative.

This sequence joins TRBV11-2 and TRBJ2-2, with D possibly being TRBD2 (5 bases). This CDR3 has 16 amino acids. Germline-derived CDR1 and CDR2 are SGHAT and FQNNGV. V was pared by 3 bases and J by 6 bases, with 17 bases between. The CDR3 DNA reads TGTGCCAGCAGCTTCAGCGGTGTGGATCGGGCCGGGGAGCTGTTTTTT. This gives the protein CASSFSGVDRAGELFF. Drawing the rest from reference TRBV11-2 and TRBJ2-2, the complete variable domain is EAGVAQSPRYKIIEKRQSVAFWCNPISGHATLYWYQQILGQGPKLLIQFQNNGVVDDSQLPKDRFSAERLKGVDSTLKIQPAKLEDSAVYLCASSFSGVDRAGELFFGEGSRLTVL.

In DNA form, the CDR3 reads TGTGCCAGCAGTTTACTAACAGGGAACACCGGGGAGCTGTTTTTT. This codes for CASSLLTGNTGELFF. The genes are TRBV27 and TRBJ2-2, with a possible D match to TRBD1 (5 bases). The CDR3 totals 15 residues. Trimming pared 2 bases from V and 1 base from J, leaving 8 bases between. Germline V gives CDR1 MNHEY, CDR2 SMNVEV (reference sequence).

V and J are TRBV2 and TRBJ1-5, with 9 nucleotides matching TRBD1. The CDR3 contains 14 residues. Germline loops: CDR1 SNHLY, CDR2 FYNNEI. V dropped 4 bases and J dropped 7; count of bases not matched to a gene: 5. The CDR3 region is CASSVQGARQPQHF. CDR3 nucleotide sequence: TGTGCCAGCAGTGTACAGGGGGCACGACAGCCCCAGCATTTT.

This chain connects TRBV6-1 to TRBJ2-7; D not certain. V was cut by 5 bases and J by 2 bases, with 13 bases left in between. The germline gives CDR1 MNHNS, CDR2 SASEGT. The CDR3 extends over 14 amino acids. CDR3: CASSPVTVTYEQYF. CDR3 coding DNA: TGTGCCAGCAGTCCCGTGACTGTAACCTACGAGCAGTACTTC.

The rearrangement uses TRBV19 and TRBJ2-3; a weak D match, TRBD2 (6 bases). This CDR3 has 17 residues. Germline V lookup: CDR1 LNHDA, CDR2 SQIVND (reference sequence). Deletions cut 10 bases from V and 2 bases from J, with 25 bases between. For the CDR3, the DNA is TGTGCCACCAAGATGTCGGGGGTGGGGCCTCACACAGATACGCAGTATTTT. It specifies CATKMSGVGPHTDTQYF.

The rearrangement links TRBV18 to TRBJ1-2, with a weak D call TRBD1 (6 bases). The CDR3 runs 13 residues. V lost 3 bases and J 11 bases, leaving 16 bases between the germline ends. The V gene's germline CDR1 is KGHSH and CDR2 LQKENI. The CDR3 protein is CASSPPDRRRYTF. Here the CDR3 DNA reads TGTGCCAGCTCACCCCCGGACAGACGACGGTACACCTTC. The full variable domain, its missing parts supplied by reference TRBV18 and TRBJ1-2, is NAGVMQNPRHLVRRRGQEARLRCSPMKGHSHVYWYRQLPEEGLKFMVYLQKENIIDESGMPKERFSAEFPKEGPSILRIQQVVRGDSAAYFCASSPPDRRRYTFGSGTRLTVV.

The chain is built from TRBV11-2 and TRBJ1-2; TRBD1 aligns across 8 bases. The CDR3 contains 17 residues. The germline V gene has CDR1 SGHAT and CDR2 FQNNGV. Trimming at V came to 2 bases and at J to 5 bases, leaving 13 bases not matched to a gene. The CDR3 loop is CASSLRPGQAMGYGYTF. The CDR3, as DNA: TGTGCCAGCAGCTTACGCCCGGGACAGGCGATGGGATATGGCTACACCTTC.

CDR3 protein: CAWTDRVNGYTF. The CDR3 DNA reads TGTGCCTGGACGGACAGGGTAAATGGCTACACCTTC. The genes are TRBV30 and TRBJ1-2; 8 positions agree with TRBD1. This CDR3 has 12 amino acids. Trimming at V came to 4 bases and at J to 6 bases, leaving 4 bases not matched to a gene. The germline V gene has CDR1 GTSNPN and CDR2 SVGIG (reference sequence).

The CDR3 DNA follows: TGTGCCAGCAGTTCCTTCTACAGGGTCGCTAATGAAAAACTGTTTTTT. This sequence encodes CASSSFYRVANEKLFF. The chain has TRBV27 and TRBJ1-4; possibly TRBD1 for D (6 bases). Deletions cut 4 bases from V and 3 bases from J, with 15 bases between. CDR1 is MNHEY, CDR2 SMNVEV, per germline (reference sequence). The CDR3 is 16 amino acids.

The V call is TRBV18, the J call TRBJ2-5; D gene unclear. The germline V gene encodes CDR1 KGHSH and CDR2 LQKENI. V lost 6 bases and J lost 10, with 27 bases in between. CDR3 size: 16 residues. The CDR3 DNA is TGTGCCAGCTCCCCCGAAACAAACAGCTACAAGAGAAGCCAGTACTTC. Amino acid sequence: CASSPETNSYKRSQYF.

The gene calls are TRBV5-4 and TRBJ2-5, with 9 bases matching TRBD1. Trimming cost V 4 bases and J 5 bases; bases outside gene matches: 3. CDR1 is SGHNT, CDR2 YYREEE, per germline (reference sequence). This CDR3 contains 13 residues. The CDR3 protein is CASSMTGGETQYF. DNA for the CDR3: TGTGCCAGCAGCATGACAGGGGGGGAGACCCAGTACTTC.

The CDR3 DNA follows: TGTGCCAGCAGCGCCCTTGGGGGGAGGGCTGAAGCTTTCTTT. Translating it yields CASSALGGRAEAFF. This chain uses TRBV9 with TRBJ1-1; tentative D call: TRBD1 (5 bases). The germline V gene encodes CDR1 SGDLS and CDR2 YYNGEE. The CDR3 has 14 amino acids. V lost 3 bases to trimming and J lost 6 bases, with 15 bases between them.

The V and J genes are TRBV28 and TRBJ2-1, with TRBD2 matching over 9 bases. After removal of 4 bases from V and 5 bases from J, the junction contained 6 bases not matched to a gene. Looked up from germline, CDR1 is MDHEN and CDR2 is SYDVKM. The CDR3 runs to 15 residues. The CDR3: CASSSSGMGNNEQFF. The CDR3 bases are TGTGCCAGCAGTTCTAGCGGGATGGGAAACAATGAGCAGTTCTTC.

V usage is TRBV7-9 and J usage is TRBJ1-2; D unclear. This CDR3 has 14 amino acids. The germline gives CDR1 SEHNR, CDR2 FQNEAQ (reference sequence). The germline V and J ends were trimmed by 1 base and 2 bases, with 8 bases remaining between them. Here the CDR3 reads CASSLDSFNYGYTF. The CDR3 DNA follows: TGTGCCAGCAGCTTAGATTCCTTCAACTATGGCTACACCTTC.

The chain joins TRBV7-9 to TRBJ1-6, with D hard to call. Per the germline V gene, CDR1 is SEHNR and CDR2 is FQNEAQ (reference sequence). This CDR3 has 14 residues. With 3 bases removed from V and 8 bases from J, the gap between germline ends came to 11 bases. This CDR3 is CASSFNDGDSPLHF. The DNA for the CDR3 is TGTGCCAGCAGCTTTAACGACGGGGATTCACCCCTCCACTTT.

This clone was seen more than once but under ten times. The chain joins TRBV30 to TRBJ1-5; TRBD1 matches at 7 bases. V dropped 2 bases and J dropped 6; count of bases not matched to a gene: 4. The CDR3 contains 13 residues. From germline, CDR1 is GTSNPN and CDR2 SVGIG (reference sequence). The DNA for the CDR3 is TGTGCCTGGAGTCCGCACAGGGGTCAGCCCCAGCATTTT. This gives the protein CAWSPHRGQPQHF. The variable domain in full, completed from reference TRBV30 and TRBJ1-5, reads SQTIHQWPATLVQPVGSPLSLECTVEGTSNPNLYWYRQAAGRGLQLLFYSVGIGQISSEVPQNLSASRPQDRQFILSSKKLLLSDSGFYLCAWSPHRGQPQHFGDGTRLSIL.

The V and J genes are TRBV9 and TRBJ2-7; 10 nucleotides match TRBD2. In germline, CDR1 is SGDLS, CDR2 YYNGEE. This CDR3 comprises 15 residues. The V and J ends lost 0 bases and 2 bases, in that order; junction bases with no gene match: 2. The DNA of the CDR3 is TGTGCCAGCAGCGTAGGGACTAGCGGAGCCTACGAGCAGTACTTC. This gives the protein CASSVGTSGAYEQYF.

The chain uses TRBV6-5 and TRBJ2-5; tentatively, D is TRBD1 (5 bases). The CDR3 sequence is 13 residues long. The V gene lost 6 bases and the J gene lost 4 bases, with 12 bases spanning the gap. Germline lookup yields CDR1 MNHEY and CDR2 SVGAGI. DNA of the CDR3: TGTGCCAGCAGAAGACAGCGCGCAGAGACCCAGTACTTC. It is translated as CASRRQRAETQYF.

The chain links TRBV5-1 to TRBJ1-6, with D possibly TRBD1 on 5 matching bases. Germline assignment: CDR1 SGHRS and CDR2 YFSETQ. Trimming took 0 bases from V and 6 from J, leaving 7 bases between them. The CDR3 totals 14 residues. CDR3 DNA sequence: TGCGCCAGCAGCTTGGGACAGTTTAATTCACCCCTCCACTTT. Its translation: CASSLGQFNSPLHF.

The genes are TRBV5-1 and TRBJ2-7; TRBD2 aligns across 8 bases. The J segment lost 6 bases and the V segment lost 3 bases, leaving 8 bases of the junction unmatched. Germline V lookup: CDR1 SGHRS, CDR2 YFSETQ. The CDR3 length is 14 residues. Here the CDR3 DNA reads TGCGCCAGCAGCTCGCTTGCGGGGGGTGCCGAGCAGTACTTC. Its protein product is CASSSLAGGAEQYF.

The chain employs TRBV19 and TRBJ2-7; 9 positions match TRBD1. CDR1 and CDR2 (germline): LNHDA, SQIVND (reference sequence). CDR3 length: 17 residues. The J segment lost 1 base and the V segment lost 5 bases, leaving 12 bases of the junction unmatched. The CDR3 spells CASSPRMGGTGSYEQYF. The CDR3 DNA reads TGTGCCAGTAGTCCCAGGATGGGGGGGACAGGGTCCTACGAGCAGTACTTC.

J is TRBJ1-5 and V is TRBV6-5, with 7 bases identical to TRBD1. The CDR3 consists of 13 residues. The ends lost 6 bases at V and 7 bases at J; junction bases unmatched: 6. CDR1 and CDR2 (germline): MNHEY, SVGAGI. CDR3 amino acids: CASRIHRGQPQHF. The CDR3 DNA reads TGTGCCAGCAGGATCCACAGGGGCCAGCCCCAGCATTTT.

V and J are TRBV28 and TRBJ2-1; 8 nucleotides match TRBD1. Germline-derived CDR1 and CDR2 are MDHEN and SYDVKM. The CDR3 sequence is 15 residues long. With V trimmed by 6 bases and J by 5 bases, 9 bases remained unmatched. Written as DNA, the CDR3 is TGTGCCAGCAGAAAAACAGGGGGGAGGCACAATGAGCAGTTCTTC. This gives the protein CASRKTGGRHNEQFF.

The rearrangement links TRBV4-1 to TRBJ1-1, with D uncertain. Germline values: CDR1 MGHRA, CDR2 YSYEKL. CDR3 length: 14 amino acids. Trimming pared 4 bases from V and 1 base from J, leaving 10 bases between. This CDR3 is CASSRTSGNTEAFF. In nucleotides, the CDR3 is TGCGCCAGCAGCCGAACGTCGGGGAACACTGAAGCTTTCTTT.

DNA of the CDR3: TGTGCCAGCAGCCCTGGGGGGAGTCTGTCCTACGAGCAGTACTTC. It is translated as CASSPGGSLSYEQYF. J is TRBJ2-5 and V is TRBV5-6; TRBD2 might be the D (6 bases). The tail of the sequence fits TRBJ2-7 better, so the J call may be wrong. CDR1 and CDR2 from the germline V gene are SGHDT and YYEEEE. The CDR3 is made up of 15 amino acids.

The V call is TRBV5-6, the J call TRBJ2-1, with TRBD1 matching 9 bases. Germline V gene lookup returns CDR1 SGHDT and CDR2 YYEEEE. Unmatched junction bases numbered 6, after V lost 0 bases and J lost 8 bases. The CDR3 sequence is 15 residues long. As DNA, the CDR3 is TGTGCCAGCAGCTTGGGAGGACAGGGGTCTGATGAGCAGTTCTTC. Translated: CASSLGGQGSDEQFF.

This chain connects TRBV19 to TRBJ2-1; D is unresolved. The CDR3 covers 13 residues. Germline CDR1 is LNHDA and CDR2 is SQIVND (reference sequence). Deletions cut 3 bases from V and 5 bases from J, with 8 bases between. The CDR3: CASSIDRDNEQFF. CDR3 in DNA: TGTGCCAGTAGTATTGATCGGGACAATGAGCAGTTCTTC.

The CDR3 DNA sequence: TGCGCCAGCAGCCCCCGGGGGGGGAGGTGGAGTAATGAAAAACTGTTTTTT. It translates to CASSPRGGRWSNEKLFF. V and J are TRBV4-1 and TRBJ1-4; D might be TRBD1 (5 bases). Germline values: CDR1 MGHRA, CDR2 YSYEKL. The CDR3 contains 17 residues. The V gene lost 4 bases and the J gene lost 4 bases, with 19 bases spanning the gap.

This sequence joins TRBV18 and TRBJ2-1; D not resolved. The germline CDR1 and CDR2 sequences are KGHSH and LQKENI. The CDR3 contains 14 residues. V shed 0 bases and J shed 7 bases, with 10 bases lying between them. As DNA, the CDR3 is TGTGCCAGCTCACCACCGCTCCCGGTGAATGAGCAGTTCTTC. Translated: CASSPPLPVNEQFF.

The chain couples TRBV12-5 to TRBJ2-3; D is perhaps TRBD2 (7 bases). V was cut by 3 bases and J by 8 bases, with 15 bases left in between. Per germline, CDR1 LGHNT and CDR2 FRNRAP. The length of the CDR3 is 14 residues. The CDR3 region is CASGLGGGYATQYF. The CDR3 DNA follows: TGTGCTAGTGGTTTAGGGGGAGGGTATGCTACGCAGTATTTT. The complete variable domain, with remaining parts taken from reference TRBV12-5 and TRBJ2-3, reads DARVTQTPRHKVTEMGQEVTMRCQPILGHNTVFWYRQTMMQGLELLAYFRNRAPLDDSGMPKDRFSAEMPDATLATLKIQPSEPRDSAVYFCASGLGGGYATQYFGPGTRLTVL.